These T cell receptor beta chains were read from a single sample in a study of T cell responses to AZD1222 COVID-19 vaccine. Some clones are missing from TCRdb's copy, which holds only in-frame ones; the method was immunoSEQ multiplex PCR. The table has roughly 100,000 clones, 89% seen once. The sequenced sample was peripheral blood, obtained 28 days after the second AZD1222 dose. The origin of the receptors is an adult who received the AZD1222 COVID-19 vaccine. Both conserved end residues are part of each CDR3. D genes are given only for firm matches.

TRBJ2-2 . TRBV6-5 TGTGCCAGCAGGCGCCACTCGGAAGGGGAGCTGTTTTTT CASRRHSEGELFF
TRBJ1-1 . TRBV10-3 TGTGCCATCAGTGAAGGGACGGCGAACACTGAAGCTTTCTTT CAISEGTANTEAFF
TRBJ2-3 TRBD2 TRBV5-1 TGCGCCAGCAGTCTGGGGCTAGCGGGATCTAGCACAGATACGCAGTATTTT CASSLGLAGSSTDTQYF
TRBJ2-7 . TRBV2 TGTGCCAGCAGTGGTCAGGGTTTGAGCGAGCAGTACTTC CASSGQGLSEQYF
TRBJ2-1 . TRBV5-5 TGTGCCAGCAGCTCCGTCCTTAAAACGAGTGACAATGAGCAGTTCTTC CASSSVLKTSDNEQFF
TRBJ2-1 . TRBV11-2 TGTGCCAGCAGCTTAGCTAGCGAGCTCAATGAGCAGTTCTTC CASSLASELNEQFF
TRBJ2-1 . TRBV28 TGTGCCAGCAGTTTATCGCCACGTCACAATGAGCAGTTCTTC CASSLSPRHNEQFF
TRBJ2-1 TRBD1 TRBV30 TGTGCCTGGAGTGTACGTACAGGGGGCCTGGATGAGCAGTTCTTC CAWSVRTGGLDEQFF
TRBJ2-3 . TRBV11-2 TGTGCCAGCCTGGATTTGACAGATACGCAGTATTTT CASLDLTDTQYF
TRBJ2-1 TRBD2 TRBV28 TGTGCCAGCAGTCAAGGACTAGCGGGAGCCCTTTACAATGAGCAGTTCTTC CASSQGLAGALYNEQFF